This TCR beta chain was recovered during a study of blood T cells in healthy people across ages. The trim removed 4 bases at V and 0 bases at J, leaving 11 bases unmatched. The CDR3 sequence is 18 residues long. CDR1 is SGHTA and CDR2 is FQGNSA in the germline V gene. Per sample, at least 5 micrograms of total RNA were extracted. The use of a sample-barcoded 5' primer and a J-beta primer mix characterized a second PCR of roughly 6 to 11 cycles. TCRdb analysed the 5' RACE reads with MiXCR anew, one entry per CDR3 protein. The sample lists about 1.8 million distinct CDR3 sequences, about 50% occurring once. The table lists this clonotype with a few counts. What it binds is not known. Study-wide results and caveats: Unsorted PBMC material precluded a definitive naive versus antigen-experienced comparison. Percentage of naive T cells showed a strong correlation with TCR beta diversity. When set beside aged donors, long-lived donors presented more naive CD4+ cells and higher diversity.

The chain has TRBV7-2 and TRBJ2-4; 8 nucleotides line up with TRBD1. Sequencing was performed on blood. The TCR comes from a woman aged 40 to 50 in good health. This CDR3 reads CASSSFGQGLLAKNIQYF. DNA for the CDR3: TGTGCCAGCAGCTCCTTCGGACAGGGACTCCTAGCCAAAAACATTCAGTACTTC.